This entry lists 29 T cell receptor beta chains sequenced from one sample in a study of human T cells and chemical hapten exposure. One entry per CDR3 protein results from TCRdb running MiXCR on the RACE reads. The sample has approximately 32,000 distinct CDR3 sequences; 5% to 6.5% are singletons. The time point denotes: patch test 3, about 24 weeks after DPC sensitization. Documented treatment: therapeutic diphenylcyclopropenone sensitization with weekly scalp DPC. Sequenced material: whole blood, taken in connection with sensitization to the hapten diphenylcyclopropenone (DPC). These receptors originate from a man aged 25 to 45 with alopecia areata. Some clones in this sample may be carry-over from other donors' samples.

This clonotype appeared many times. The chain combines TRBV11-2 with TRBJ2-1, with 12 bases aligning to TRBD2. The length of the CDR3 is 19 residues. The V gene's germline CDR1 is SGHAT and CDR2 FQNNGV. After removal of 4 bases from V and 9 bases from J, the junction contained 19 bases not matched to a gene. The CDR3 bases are TGTGCCAGCAGCTCCCTTTTATATCCCGGGACTAGCGGGTATATTGAGCAGTTCTTC. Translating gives CASSSLLYPGTSGYIEQFF. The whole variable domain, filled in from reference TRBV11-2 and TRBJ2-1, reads EAGVAQSPRYKIIEKRQSVAFWCNPISGHATLYWYQQILGQGPKLLIQFQNNGVVDDSQLPKDRFSAERLKGVDSTLKIQPAKLEDSAVYLCASSSLLYPGTSGYIEQFFGPGTRLTVL.

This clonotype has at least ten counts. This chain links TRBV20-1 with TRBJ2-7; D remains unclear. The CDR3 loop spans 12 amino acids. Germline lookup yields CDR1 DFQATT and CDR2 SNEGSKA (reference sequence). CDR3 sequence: CRAGGASYEQYF. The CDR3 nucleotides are TGCAGGGCCGGTGGAGCCTCCTACGAGCAGTACTTC.

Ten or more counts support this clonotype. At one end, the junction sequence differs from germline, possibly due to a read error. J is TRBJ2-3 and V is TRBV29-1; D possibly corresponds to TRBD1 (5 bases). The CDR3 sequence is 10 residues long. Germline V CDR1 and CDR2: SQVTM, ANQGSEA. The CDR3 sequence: CSVVGDRQYF. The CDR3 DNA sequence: TGCAGCGTTGTAGGGGATAGGCAGTATTTT.

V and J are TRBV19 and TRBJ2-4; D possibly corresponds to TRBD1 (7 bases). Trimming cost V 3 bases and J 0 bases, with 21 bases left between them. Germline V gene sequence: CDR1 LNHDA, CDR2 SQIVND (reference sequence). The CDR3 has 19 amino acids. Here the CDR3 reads CASSIEPGGSSLAKNIQYF. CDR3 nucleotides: TGTGCCAGTAGTATCGAGCCAGGGGGGTCCTCCCTAGCCAAAAACATTCAGTACTTC.

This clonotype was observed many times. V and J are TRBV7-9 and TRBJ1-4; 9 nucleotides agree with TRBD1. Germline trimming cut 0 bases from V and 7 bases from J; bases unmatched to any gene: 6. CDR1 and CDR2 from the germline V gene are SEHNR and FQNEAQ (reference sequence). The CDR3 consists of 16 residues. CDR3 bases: TGTGCCAGCAGCTTAGCGCGGGACAGGGCGAGTGAAAAACTGTTTTTT. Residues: CASSLARDRASEKLFF.

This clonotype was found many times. The CDR3 DNA follows: TGTGCCAGCAGCTTAAGAGCTCTAGGGACTGTCACAGATACGCAGTATTTT. The encoded protein is CASSLRALGTVTDTQYF. The rearrangement uses TRBV7-2 and TRBJ2-3, with D maybe TRBD2 (6 bases). This CDR3 comprises 17 residues. V lost 2 bases and J lost 2, with 17 bases in between. CDR1 and CDR2 from the germline V gene are SGHTA and FQGNSA.

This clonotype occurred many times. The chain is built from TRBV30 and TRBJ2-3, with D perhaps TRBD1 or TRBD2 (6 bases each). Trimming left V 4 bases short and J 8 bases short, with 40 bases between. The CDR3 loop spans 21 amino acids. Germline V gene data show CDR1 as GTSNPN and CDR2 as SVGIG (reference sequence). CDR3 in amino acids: CAWKGGKAMGTQGKAMGTQYF. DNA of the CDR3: TGTGCCTGGAAGGGGGGAAAGGCGATGGGTACGCAGGGAAAGGCGATGGGTACGCAGTATTTT.

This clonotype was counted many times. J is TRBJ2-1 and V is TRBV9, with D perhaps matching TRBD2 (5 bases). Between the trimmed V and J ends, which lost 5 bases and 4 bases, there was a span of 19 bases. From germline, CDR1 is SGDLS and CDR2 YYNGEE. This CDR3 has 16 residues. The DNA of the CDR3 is TGTGCCAGCAGGAACGAGGGCCCCCAAGGGTACAATGAGCAGTTCTTC. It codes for CASRNEGPQGYNEQFF.

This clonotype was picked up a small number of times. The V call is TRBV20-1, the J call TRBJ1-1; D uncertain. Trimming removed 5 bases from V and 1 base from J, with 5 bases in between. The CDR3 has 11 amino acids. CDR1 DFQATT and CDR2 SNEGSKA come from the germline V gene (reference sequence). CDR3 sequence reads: CSAGPNTEAFF. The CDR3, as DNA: TGCAGTGCTGGGCCGAACACTGAAGCTTTCTTT.

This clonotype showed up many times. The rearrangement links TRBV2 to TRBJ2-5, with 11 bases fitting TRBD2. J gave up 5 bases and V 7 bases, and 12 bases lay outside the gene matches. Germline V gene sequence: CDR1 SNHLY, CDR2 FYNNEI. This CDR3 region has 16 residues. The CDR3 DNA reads TGTGCCAGCAAGCAGGGACTAGCGGCCTCGGCGGAGACCCAGTACTTC. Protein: CASKQGLAASAETQYF.

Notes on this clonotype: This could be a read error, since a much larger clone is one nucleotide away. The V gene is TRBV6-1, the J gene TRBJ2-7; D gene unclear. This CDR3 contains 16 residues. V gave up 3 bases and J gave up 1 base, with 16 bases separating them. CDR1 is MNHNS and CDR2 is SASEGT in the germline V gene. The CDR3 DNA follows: TGTGCCAGCAGTGATGCTGGGCTCGATCGATCCTACGAGCAGTACTTC. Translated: CASSDAGLDRSYEQYF.

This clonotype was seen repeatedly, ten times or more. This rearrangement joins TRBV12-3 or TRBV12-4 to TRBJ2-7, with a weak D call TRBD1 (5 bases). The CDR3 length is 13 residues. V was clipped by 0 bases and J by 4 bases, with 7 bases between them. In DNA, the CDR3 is TGTGCCAGCAGTTTAGCAGGGGAATACGAGCAGTACTTC. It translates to CASSLAGEYEQYF.

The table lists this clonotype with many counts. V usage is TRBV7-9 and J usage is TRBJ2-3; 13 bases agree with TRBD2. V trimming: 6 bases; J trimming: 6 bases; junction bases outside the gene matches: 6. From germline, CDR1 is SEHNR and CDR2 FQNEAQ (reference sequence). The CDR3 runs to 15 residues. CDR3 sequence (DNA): TGTGCCAGCAGACAGGGACTAGCGGGGTATGATACGCAGTATTTT. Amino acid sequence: CASRQGLAGYDTQYF.

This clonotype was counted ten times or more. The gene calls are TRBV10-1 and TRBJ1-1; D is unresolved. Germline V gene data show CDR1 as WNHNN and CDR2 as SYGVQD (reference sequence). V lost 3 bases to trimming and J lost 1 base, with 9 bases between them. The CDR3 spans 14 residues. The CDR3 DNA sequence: TGCGCCAGCAGTGAAAATGCGGGGAACACTGAAGCTTTCTTT. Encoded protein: CASSENAGNTEAFF.

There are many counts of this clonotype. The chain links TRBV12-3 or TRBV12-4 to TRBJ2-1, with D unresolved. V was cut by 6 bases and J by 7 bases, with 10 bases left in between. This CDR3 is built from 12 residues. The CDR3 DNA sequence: TGTGCCAGCAGCACAACGGAAAATGAGCAGTTCTTC. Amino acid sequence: CASSTTENEQFF.

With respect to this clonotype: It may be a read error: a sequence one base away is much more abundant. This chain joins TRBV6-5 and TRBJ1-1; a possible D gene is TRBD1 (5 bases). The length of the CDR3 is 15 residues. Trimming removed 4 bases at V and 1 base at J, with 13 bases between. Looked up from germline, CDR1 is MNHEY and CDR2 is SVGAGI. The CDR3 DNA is TGTGCCAGCAGTTCCTCACACGACAGGAACACTGAAGCTTTCTTT. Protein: CASSSSHDRNTEAFF.

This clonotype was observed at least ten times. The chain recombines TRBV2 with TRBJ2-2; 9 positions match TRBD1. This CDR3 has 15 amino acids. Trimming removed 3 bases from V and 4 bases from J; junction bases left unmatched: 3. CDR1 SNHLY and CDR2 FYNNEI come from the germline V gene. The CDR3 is CASSDTGGVTGELFF. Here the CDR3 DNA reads TGTGCCAGCAGTGACACAGGGGGCGTCACCGGGGAGCTGTTTTTT.

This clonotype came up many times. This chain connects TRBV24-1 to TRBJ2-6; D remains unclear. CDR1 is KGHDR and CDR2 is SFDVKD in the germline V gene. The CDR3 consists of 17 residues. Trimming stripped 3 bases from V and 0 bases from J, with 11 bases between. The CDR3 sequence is CATSDPRYLSGANVLTF. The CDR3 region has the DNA TGTGCCACCAGTGATCCCAGATACCTCTCTGGGGCCAACGTCCTGACTTTC.

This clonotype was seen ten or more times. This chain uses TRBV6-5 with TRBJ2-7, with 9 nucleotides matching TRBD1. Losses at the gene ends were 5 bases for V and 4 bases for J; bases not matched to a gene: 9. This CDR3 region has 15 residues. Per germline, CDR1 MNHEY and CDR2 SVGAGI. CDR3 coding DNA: TGTGCCAGCAGTCCTGGGACAGGGAGGCCTTACGAGCAGTACTTC. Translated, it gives CASSPGTGRPYEQYF.

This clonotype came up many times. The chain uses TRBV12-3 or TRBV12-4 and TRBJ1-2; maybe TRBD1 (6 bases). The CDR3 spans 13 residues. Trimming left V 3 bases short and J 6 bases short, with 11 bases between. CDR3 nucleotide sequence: TGTGCCAGCAGTTTCGGAGGGGGTAATGGCTACACCTTC. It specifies CASSFGGGNGYTF.

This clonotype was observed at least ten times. The CDR3 sequence is CASSGHRGGTEAFF. The CDR3 nucleotides read TGTGCCAGCAGCGGACACCGTGGGGGCACTGAAGCTTTCTTT. The chain is built from TRBV7-9 and TRBJ1-1, with a tentative D call TRBD1 (5 bases). Germline CDR1 SEHNR, CDR2 FQNEAQ (reference sequence). The CDR3 consists of 14 residues. The germline V and J ends were trimmed by 5 bases and 4 bases, with 14 bases remaining between them.

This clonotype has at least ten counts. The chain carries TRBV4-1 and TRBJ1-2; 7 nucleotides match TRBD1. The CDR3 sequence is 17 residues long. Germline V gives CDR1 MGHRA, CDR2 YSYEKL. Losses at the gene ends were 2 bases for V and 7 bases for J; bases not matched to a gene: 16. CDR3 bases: TGCGCCAGCAGCCAATATCATGAAGTAGACAGGGCGAGTGGCTACACCTTC. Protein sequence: CASSQYHEVDRASGYTF.

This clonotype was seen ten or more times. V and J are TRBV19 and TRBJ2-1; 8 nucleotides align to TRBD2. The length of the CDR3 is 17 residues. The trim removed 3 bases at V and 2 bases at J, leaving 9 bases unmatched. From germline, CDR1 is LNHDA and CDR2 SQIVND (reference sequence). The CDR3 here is CASSMVGGRNTYNEQFF. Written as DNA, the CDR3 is TGTGCCAGTAGTATGGTTGGCGGGAGGAACACCTACAATGAGCAGTTCTTC.

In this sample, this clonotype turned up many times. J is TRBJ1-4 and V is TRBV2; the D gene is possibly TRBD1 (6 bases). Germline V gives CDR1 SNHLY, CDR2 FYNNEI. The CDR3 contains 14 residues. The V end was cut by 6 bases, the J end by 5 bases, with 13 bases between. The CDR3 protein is CASSVGQGNEKLFF. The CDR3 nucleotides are TGTGCCAGCAGCGTGGGGCAGGGGAATGAAAAACTGTTTTTT.

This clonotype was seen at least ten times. The CDR3: CAEGGDQETQYF. The CDR3 nucleotides read TGTGCCGAGGGGGGGGACCAAGAGACCCAGTACTTC. The J gene is TRBJ2-5, the V gene TRBV6-6; D perhaps matches TRBD2 (7 bases). The CDR3 covers 12 residues. The V end lost 11 bases, the J end lost 0 bases, and 10 bases lay between the germline ends. Germline V gives CDR1 MNHNY, CDR2 SVGAGI (reference sequence).

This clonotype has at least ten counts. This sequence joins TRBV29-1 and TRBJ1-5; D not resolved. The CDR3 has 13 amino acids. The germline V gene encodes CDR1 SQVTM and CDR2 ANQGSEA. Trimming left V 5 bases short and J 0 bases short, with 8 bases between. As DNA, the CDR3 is TGCAGCGTTCGTAAAGGTAGCAATCAGCCCCAGCATTTT. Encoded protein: CSVRKGSNQPQHF. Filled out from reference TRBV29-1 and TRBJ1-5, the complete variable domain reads SAVISQKPSRDICQRGTSLTIQCQVDSQVTMMFWYRQQPGQSLTLIATANQGSEATYESGFVIDKFPISRPNLTFSTLTVSNMSPEDSSIYLCSVRKGSNQPQHFGDGTRLSIL.

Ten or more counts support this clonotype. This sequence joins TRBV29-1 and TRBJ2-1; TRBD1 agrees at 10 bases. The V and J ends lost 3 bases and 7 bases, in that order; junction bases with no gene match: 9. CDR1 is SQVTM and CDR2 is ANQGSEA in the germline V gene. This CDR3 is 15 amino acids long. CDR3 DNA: TGCAGCGTTGACCGCCCGGGACAGGGGTATAATGAGCAGTTCTTC. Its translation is CSVDRPGQGYNEQFF.

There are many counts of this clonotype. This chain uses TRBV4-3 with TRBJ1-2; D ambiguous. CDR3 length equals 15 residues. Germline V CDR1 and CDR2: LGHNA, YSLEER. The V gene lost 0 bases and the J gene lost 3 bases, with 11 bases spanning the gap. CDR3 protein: CASSQDLTKDYGYTF. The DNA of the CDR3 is TGCGCCAGCAGCCAAGATCTCACCAAGGACTATGGCTACACCTTC.

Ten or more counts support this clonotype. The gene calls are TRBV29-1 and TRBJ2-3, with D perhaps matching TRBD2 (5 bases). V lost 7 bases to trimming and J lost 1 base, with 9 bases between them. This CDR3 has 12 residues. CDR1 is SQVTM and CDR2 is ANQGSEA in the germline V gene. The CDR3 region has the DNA TGCAGCGCCGGAGGACGCACAGATACGCAGTATTTT. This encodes CSAGGRTDTQYF.